Listed below are T cell receptor beta chains from one sample, sequenced in a study of T cell responses to AZD1222 COVID-19 vaccine. Produced via immunoSEQ multiplex PCR; TCRdb's table is partial and in-frame only. The sample lists 130,000 or so clones, about nine tenths occurring once. Specimen: peripheral blood, collected on day 0 of AZD1222 vaccination. These receptors were obtained from an adult in good health. Each CDR3 is given with its conserved first and last residue. D genes are given only for firm matches. Not every row has a clone size; where given, it reads once, few, many or a size class.

>-|TRBV28|TRBJ2-7|-
TGTGCCAGCAGCCCGAGGGACGAGCAGTACTTC
CASSPRDEQYF
>-|TRBV6-5|TRBJ1-4|TRBD1
TGTGCCAGCAGCCTTCTCGGGACAGGGGATGAAAAACTGTTTTTT
CASSLLGTGDEKLFF
>-|TRBV4-1|TRBJ1-5|TRBD1
TGCGCCAGCAGCCAAGGACAGGGGGGCAATCAGCCCCAGCATTTT
CASSQGQGGNQPQHF
>-|TRBV19|TRBJ1-4|-
TGTGCCAGTAGTCGGGGGAAAACTAATGAAAAACTGTTTTTT
CASSRGKTNEKLFF
>once|TRBV4-2|TRBJ1-6|TRBD1
TGTGCCAGCAGCCAAGCCCCGGGACAGCATAATTCACCCCTCCACTTT
CASSQAPGQHNSPLHF
>once|TRBV28|TRBJ1-1|-
TGTGCCAGCAGTCTCTGGGTCCGAGCAAGGACTGAAGCTTTCTTT
CASSLWVRARTEAFF
>-|TRBV5-1|TRBJ2-6|TRBD1
TGCGCCAGCACCACGACAGGGGCGGAAGGGGCCAACGTCCTGACTTTC
CASTTTGAEGANVLTF
>-|TRBV6-5|TRBJ1-5|-
TGTGCCAGCAGCCCGGGCGGTAGGCAGCCCCAGCATTTT
CASSPGGRQPQHF
>-|TRBV2|TRBJ1-2|-
TGTGCCAGCGTCAGGGACTATGGCTACACCTTC
CASVRDYGYTF
>-|TRBV10-3|TRBJ1-1|-
TGTGCCATCCTCCGGGAGCCGAACACTGAAGCTTTCTTT
CAILREPNTEAFF
>-|TRBV10-1|TRBJ2-7|-
TGCGCCAGCAGTGAGTCTACGGGGGCCTTGTACGAGCAGTACTTC
CASSESTGALYEQYF
>-|TRBV5-1|TRBJ2-3|-
TGCGCCAGCAGCTTTCGCGGGGGCAGCACAGATACGCAGTATTTT
CASSFRGGSTDTQYF
>-|TRBV7-3|TRBJ1-1|-
TGTGCCAGCAGCCGTGGGCAGGCGAACACTGAAGCTTTCTTT
CASSRGQANTEAFF
>-|TRBV5-6|TRBJ1-1|-
TGTGCCAGCAGCCGAAAGGGGGGAGAGGAAGCTTTCTTT
CASSRKGGEEAFF
>-|TRBV24-1|TRBJ2-5|-
TGTGCCACCAGTGATTTAAGGATTGGCGAGACCCAGTACTTC
CATSDLRIGETQYF
>-|TRBV7-2|TRBJ1-3|-
TGTGCCAGCAGCTTAGCGGGGGGAAGCTCTGGAAACACCATATATTTT
CASSLAGGSSGNTIYF
>-|TRBV7-2|TRBJ2-1|TRBD2
TGTGCCAGCACCCTGGGTAGCGGGGGGGGATACAATGAGCAGTTCTTC
CASTLGSGGGYNEQFF
>-|TRBV9|TRBJ2-7|-
TGTGCCAGCAGCGTTACTAGCCGAACCTACGAGCAGTACTTC
CASSVTSRTYEQYF
>-|TRBV2|TRBJ1-1|TRBD1
TGTGCCAGCAGGTACACGGGACAGAAGGCTATGAACACTGAAGCTTTCTTT
CASRYTGQKAMNTEAFF
>-|TRBV7-2|TRBJ2-7|-
TGTGCCAGCAGCTCCTCCGGGGTTGCGGTAGCCTACGAGCAGTACTTC
CASSSSGVAVAYEQYF
>-|TRBV7-6|TRBJ1-1|-
TGTGCCAGCAGCCCTCCGGTGAACACTGAAGCTTTCTTT
CASSPPVNTEAFF
>-|TRBV7-9|TRBJ2-1|-
TGTGCCAGCAGCTGGCTGGTTTGGGGGTCAAAAAAGTTCTTC
CASSWLVWGSKKFF
>-|TRBV5-8|TRBJ2-7|-
TGTGCCAGCAGCTTGGACAATTCTTACGAGCAGTACTTC
CASSLDNSYEQYF
>-|TRBV28|TRBJ2-7|-
TGTGCCAGCAGTTTGGCAGGGAGCACCTACGAGCAGTACTTC
CASSLAGSTYEQYF
>-|TRBV25-1|TRBJ2-5|-
TGTGCCAGCACCCCCCAGGGGGAGACCCAGTACTTC
CASTPQGETQYF
>-|TRBV12-3/TRBV12-4|TRBJ1-2|-
TGTGCCAGCAGAACGAGCACTAACTATGGCTACACCTTC
CASRTSTNYGYTF
>-|TRBV3-1/TRBV3-2|TRBJ1-5|-
TGTGCCAGCAGCCAAATGTATAGCAATCAGCCCCAGCATTTT
CASSQMYSNQPQHF
>once|TRBV7-9|TRBJ1-6|-
TGTGCCAGCAGCTTCGACGGTAATTCACCCCTCCACTTT
CASSFDGNSPLHF
>once|TRBV9|TRBJ2-3|-
TGTGCCAGCAGCGTAGGCGGGGTGAGTGGTACAGATACGCAGTATTTT
CASSVGGVSGTDTQYF
>-|TRBV5-5|TRBJ1-1|TRBD1
TGTGCCAGCAGCTTAAGGGGGCTTCTTTGGGACACTGAAGCTTTCTTT
CASSLRGLLWDTEAFF
>-|TRBV28|TRBJ1-5|-
TGTGCCAGCAGAGATCTTAGGGGAGATCAGCCCCAGCATTTT
CASRDLRGDQPQHF
>few|TRBV11-2|TRBJ2-5|-
TGTGCCAGCAGCTTTAGCGGCCAAGAGACCCAGTACTTC
CASSFSGQETQYF
>-|TRBV21-1|TRBJ2-7|-
TGTGCCAGCAGCTCCTCGAGGATCCCCTACGAGCAGTACTTC
CASSSSRIPYEQYF
>once|TRBV18|TRBJ2-7|TRBD1
TGTGCCAGCTCACCACTGGGACAGGGAGGCGGCGAGCAGTACTTC
CASSPLGQGGGEQYF
>-|TRBV28|TRBJ2-7|TRBD1
TGTGCCAGCTCCCGGACAGGCCCCTACGAGCAGTACTTC
CASSRTGPYEQYF
>few|TRBV24-1|TRBJ1-2|TRBD1
TGTGCCACCAGTGATACAGGGGAAGGCTACACCTTC
CATSDTGEGYTF
>-|TRBV10-2|TRBJ1-2|-
TGCGCCAGCAATCCTACAGGCACCAACTATGGCTACACCTTC
CASNPTGTNYGYTF
>-|TRBV28|TRBJ1-2|-
TGTGCCAGCAGCTCTACTAGCCTGGGCCGGGTACATGGCTACACCTTC
CASSSTSLGRVHGYTF
>-|TRBV6-1|TRBJ1-5|TRBD1
TGTGCCAGCAGTGAAGGAGGGACAGTAGACTATAGCAATCAGCCCCAGCATTTT
CASSEGGTVDYSNQPQHF
>-|TRBV19|TRBJ1-1|TRBD1
TGTGCCAGTACCATTCATCCGGGACAGGGGTCAAACACTGAAGCTTTCTTT
CASTIHPGQGSNTEAFF
>-|TRBV4-1|TRBJ1-5|-
TGCGCCAGCAGCCAGGGGCCAACAGGGAGTAGCAATCAGCCCCAGCATTTT
CASSQGPTGSSNQPQHF
>few|TRBV6-2/TRBV6-3|TRBJ1-2|-
TGTGCCAGCAGTTACTCCCCATATCGACAGCCTCGGGATGGCTACACCTTC
CASSYSPYRQPRDGYTF
>few|TRBV6-5|TRBJ1-1|-
TGTGCCAGCAGTTACGGGCGGGCTGAAGCTTTCTTT
CASSYGRAEAFF
>-|TRBV4-1|TRBJ2-7|TRBD1
TGCGCCAGCAGCCAAAAGAGGGACAGGGTATACGAGCAGTACTTC
CASSQKRDRVYEQYF
>few|TRBV7-2|TRBJ1-5|-
TGTGCCAGCAGCTACCTAGGGGGGGGACAGCCCCAGCATTTT
CASSYLGGGQPQHF
>few|TRBV11-2|TRBJ1-1|-
TGTGCCAGCAGCCCGACGTATTTGGGGACTGAAGCTTTCTTT
CASSPTYLGTEAFF
>-|TRBV6-2/TRBV6-3|TRBJ2-5|TRBD2
TGTGCCAGCAGTTACAGGGCACTAGCGGGGGCGTACTTC
CASSYRALAGAYF
>-|TRBV7-8|TRBJ1-3|-
TGTGCCAGCAGCTTAGTGGGGACGTCCGACTCTGGAAACACCATATATTTT
CASSLVGTSDSGNTIYF
>once|TRBV19|TRBJ1-3|-
TGTGCCAGTAGTAAGGGGTCAGCTGGAAACACCATATATTTT
CASSKGSAGNTIYF
>-|TRBV19|TRBJ1-1|-
TGTGCCAGTAGTGGGACATGGAGGGGTGAAGCTTTCTTT
CASSGTWRGEAFF